Included here is one TCR beta chain sequence, with context. This clone was observed a single time. The antigen it recognizes is unknown. Base qualities are missing; no much larger clone stands one base away. Its CDR3 holds 14 amino acids, cysteine through phenylalanine. Just CDR3 DNA is preserved here, 42 bases in frame from base 1. For this chain, trimming is 1 base at the V end and 2 bases at the J end, and the number of junction bases without a gene match is 2. CDR1 and CDR2, looked up from the germline V gene, are SNHLY and FYNNEI. The collaborating institutions used their own protocols to collect whole blood in K2EDTA tubes. Collaborator samples were shipped for TCRbeta analysis as frozen whole blood, isolated PBMCs, or DNA extracted from either sample type. This record belongs to a study of blood T cell repertoires in COVID-19 (dated by TCRdb to about 2020). Notes on the research overall: Samples covering the acute and convalescent phases of COVID-19 were provided by collaborators in the United States, Italy and Spain. Deeply sampled blood TCRbeta repertoires from subjects exposed to, actively infected with, or recovered from COVID-19 were included in the dataset. The material from the prospective study consisted of cDNA or gDNA derived from T cells, B-cell-depleted T cells, or PBMCs. The repertoires were made available in a free public database intended to serve as a resource for research on the immune response to SARS-CoV-2. The samples were drawn from the first 160 participants of the ongoing ImmuneRACE study and from 950 to 1,500 subjects provided by 6 global collaborators. Nearly every sample came with metadata listing a de-identified subject ID, COVID-19 status, age in years and sex. Where HLA class I and class II types were available, the types were taken from metadata supplied by the sample provider, not from assay-based typing. The paper's findings and limits, for the study overall: How much clinical and demographic metadata was included differed by source and by participant, and the metadata was provided uncurated.

TCRbeta CDR3 regions were amplified from genomic DNA by means of the immunoSEQ Assay, a bias-controlled multiplex PCR. The source study handled its data this way. The number of nucleated cells in each sample was estimated by amplification of reference gene primers within the assay. To quantify the absolute abundance of each unique TCRbeta CDR3 rearrangement, sequence reads were collapsed and filtered. For each sample, productive Simpson clonality was calculated by taking the square root of Simpson's diversity index across productive rearrangements. The clones in this table, taken by TCRdb from immuneACCESS, are in-frame only. Not every clone is retained; where verified, under half of the shortfall comes from an unresolved V gene, and the cause of the rest is unknown. The DNA was the basis for D and trimming; V, J and clone size are from that table. This sample comprises roughly 190,000 clones, more than 80% of them detected only once. Approximately 0.5% of the sample lies in the top ten.

This receptor was obtained from a middle-aged man with acute or convalescent COVID-19. The chain uses TRBV2 and TRBJ2-7, and TRBD1 aligns with 7 junction nucleotides. Sequencing was performed on peripheral blood. The DNA sequence is given as TGTGCCAGCAGTGAAGGGACAGGAACCTACGAGCAGTACTTC. It specifies CASSEGTGTYEQYF. The variable domain in full, with residues beyond the CDR3 obtained from the reference TRBV2 and TRBJ2-7 genes, is EPEVTQTPSHQVTQMGQEVILRCVPISNHLYFYWYRQILGQKVEFLVSFYNNEISEKSEIFDDQFSVERPDGSNFTLKIRSTKLEDSAMYFCASSEGTGTYEQYFGPGTRLTVT.